This TCR beta chain was recorded in a study of T cell changes during pregnancy in multiple sclerosis. Deletions cut 2 bases from V and 4 bases from J, with 12 bases between. This CDR3 spans 14 amino acids. CDR1 and CDR2 from the germline V gene are SGHAT and FQNNGV. Profiled with immunoSEQ multiplex PCR; TCRdb holds only in-frame clones, not every one. The data contain 69,000 or so clones, over 80% of them seen just once; the ten biggest clones take up just under 2%. V and J are TRBV11-2 and TRBJ2-7; D unresolved. The sample consisted of peripheral blood, taken in the third trimester of pregnancy. This sequence was found in a female donor in good health, enrolled as a control in a pregnancy study. The CDR3, as DNA: TGTGCCAGCAGCTTACCCCCCTCCCCTTACGAGCAGTACTTC. It encodes CASSLPPSPYEQYF.